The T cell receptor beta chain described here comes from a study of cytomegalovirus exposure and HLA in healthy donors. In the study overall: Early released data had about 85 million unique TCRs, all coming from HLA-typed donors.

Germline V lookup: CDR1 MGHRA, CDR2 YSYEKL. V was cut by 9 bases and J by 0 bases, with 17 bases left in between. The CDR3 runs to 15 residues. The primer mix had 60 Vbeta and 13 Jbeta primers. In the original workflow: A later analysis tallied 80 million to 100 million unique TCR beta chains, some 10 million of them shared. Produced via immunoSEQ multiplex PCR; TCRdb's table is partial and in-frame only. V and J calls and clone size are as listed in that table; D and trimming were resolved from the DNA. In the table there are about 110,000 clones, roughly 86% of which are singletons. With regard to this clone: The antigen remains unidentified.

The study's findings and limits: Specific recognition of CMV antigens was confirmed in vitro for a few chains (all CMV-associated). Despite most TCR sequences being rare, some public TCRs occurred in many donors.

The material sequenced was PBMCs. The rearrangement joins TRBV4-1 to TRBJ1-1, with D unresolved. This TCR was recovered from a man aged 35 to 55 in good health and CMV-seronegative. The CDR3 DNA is TGCGCCAGTTATTTTACCGGGAGGCTGAACACTGAAGCTTTCTTT. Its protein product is CASYFTGRLNTEAFF.